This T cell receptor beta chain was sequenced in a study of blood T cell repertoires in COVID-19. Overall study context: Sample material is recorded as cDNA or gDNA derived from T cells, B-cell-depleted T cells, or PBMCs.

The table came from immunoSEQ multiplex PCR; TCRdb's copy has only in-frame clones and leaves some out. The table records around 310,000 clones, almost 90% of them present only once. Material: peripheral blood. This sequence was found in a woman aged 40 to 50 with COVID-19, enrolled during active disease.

The chain's CDR3 is CASSLPSGGTGELFF. The CDR3 DNA sequence: TGTGCCAGCAGCCTACCTAGCGGGGGCACCGGGGAGCTGTTTTTT. The V and J genes are TRBV3-1 (or the pseudogene TRBV3-2) and TRBJ2-2; 10 nucleotides align to TRBD2. This CDR3 has 15 residues. Germline CDR1 is LGHDT and CDR2 is YNNKEL (reference sequence). V shed 4 bases, J shed 4 bases, and the junction held 3 bases outside the gene matches.